This T cell receptor beta chain was recorded in a study of T-cell memory formation after mild COVID-19. TCRdb called the 5' RACE reads again in MiXCR, with one record for every CDR3 protein. The table includes roughly 480,000 distinct CDR3 sequences, nearly 25% detected once. This clonotype was seen more than once but under ten times. V dropped 3 bases and J dropped 15 bases, with 12 bases sitting between them. Germline V gene data show CDR1 as KGHSH and CDR2 as LQKENI. The length of the CDR3 is 11 residues. This receptor was obtained from an adult woman who had mild COVID-19 (a few samples of this study predate the infection). Cell type and time point are not known. The J gene is TRBJ2-1, the V gene TRBV18; unclear D gene. Sequences were obtained from PBMCs or a T cell subset sorted from them (not recorded which). CDR3 protein: CASSPGLSWFF. CDR3 bases: TGTGCCAGCTCACCTGGCTTGAGTTGGTTCTTC.